This entry lists 28 T cell receptor beta chains sequenced from one sample in a study of blood T cell repertoires in COVID-19. Here immunoSEQ multiplex PCR was the method, and the copy in TCRdb shows in-frame clones only, minus some. The sample gives roughly 60,000 clones, 84% of which show up once; approximately 5.6% is in the top ten. Sequenced: peripheral blood. These receptors came from a woman aged 60-75 years with acute or convalescent COVID-19.

The CDR3 nucleotides are TGCGCCAGCAGCCAACGACTGGGACAGGGCTCTGGGGCCAACGTCCTGACTTTC. Protein: CASSQRLGQGSGANVLTF. The chain joins TRBV4-1 to TRBJ2-6; 9 bases match TRBD1. The length of the CDR3 is 18 residues. Germline CDR1 and CDR2: MGHRA and YSYEKL. Trimming cost V 2 bases and J 0 bases; bases outside gene matches: 5.

The chain recombines TRBV12-3 or TRBV12-4 with TRBJ2-3; a weak D match, TRBD1 (5 bases). The CDR3 contains 12 residues. Trimming shortened V by 3 bases and J by 8 bases, and 9 bases separated the two germline ends. The CDR3 DNA reads as TGTGCCAGCAGTTTCCGTGGGGCTACGCAGTATTTT. It translates to CASSFRGATQYF.

The rearrangement uses TRBV7-9 and TRBJ2-7; maybe TRBD2 (6 bases). This CDR3 region has 15 residues. Deletions cut 5 bases from V and 1 base from J, with 15 bases between. From germline, CDR1 is SEHNR and CDR2 FQNEAQ (reference sequence). This chain's CDR3 is CASSPGGSGSYEQYF. For the CDR3, the DNA is TGTGCCAGCAGCCCCGGAGGCAGCGGGTCCTACGAGCAGTACTTC.

The chain employs TRBV9 and TRBJ1-2; 10 nucleotides match TRBD1. The CDR3 extends over 13 amino acids. The V segment lost 4 bases and the J segment 6 bases; nucleotides outside the gene matches: 3. The germline CDR1 and CDR2 sequences are SGDLS and YYNGEE. In nucleotides, the CDR3 is TGTGCCAGCAGCCCCGGACAGGGGGATGGCTACACCTTC. Encoded protein: CASSPGQGDGYTF.

This chain links TRBV6-1 with TRBJ1-4; D unresolved. The CDR3 extends over 15 amino acids. Germline-derived CDR1 and CDR2 are MNHNS and SASEGT. The V and J ends lost 1 base and 5 bases respectively, with 11 bases between them. The CDR3 DNA is TGTGCCAGCAGTGAAGTGGGTCGGAGGAATGAAAAACTGTTTTTT. Encoded protein: CASSEVGRRNEKLFF.

The V and J genes are TRBV5-1 and TRBJ1-1; tentatively, D is TRBD1 (5 bases). CDR3 length equals 13 residues. Germline lookup yields CDR1 SGHRS and CDR2 YFSETQ. Trimming cost V 0 bases and J 7 bases, with 10 bases left between them. The CDR3, as DNA: TGCGCCAGCAGCTTGGATCAGGGTGGTGAAGCTTTCTTT. The encoded protein is CASSLDQGGEAFF.

The rearrangement links TRBV10-3 to TRBJ2-1, with D unclear. The V end was cut by 4 bases, the J end by 0 bases, with 4 bases between. Germline assignment: CDR1 ENHRY and CDR2 SYGVKD. This CDR3 comprises 13 residues. The CDR3 bases are TGTGCCATCAGTGCTAGCTCCTACAATGAGCAGTTCTTC. Its protein product is CAISASSYNEQFF.

The chain employs TRBV21-1 and TRBJ2-4; the DNA was not compared with TRBD1, the D call given in the table. TRBV21-1 is a known pseudogene. The CDR3 contains 13 residues. The chain's CDR3 is CARLRQAWDIQYF. The CDR3 region has the DNA TGTGCCCGCCTTCGACAGGCTTGGGACATTCAGTACTTC.

The V gene is TRBV18, the J gene TRBJ1-1; 7 bases are a match to TRBD1. This CDR3 comprises 15 residues. The germline V gene encodes CDR1 KGHSH and CDR2 LQKENI. V dropped 3 bases and J dropped 2; count of bases not matched to a gene: 6. CDR3 in amino acids: CASSPRRGRNTEAFF. DNA for the CDR3: TGTGCCAGCTCACCCCGGAGGGGGCGCAACACTGAAGCTTTCTTT.

This rearrangement joins TRBV15 to TRBJ1-5; D perhaps matches TRBD1 (5 bases). The CDR3 loop spans 14 amino acids. The germline V gene encodes CDR1 LNHNV and CDR2 YYDKDF (reference sequence). V was shortened by 0 bases and J by 7 bases, with 10 bases between the two germline ends. The CDR3 DNA reads as TGTGCCACCAGCAGAGAGGGAGGGGAACAGCCCCAGCATTTT. Translated: CATSREGGEQPQHF.

The chain recombines TRBV6-5 with TRBJ2-7, with 7 positions matching TRBD1. From germline, CDR1 is MNHEY and CDR2 SVGAGI. The J segment lost 8 bases and the V segment lost 0 bases, leaving 13 bases of the junction unmatched. The CDR3 is 16 amino acids. The CDR3 loop is CASSYSIPRTGEKQYF. CDR3 sequence (DNA): TGTGCCAGCAGTTACTCGATCCCCAGGACAGGTGAAAAGCAGTACTTC.

This clone was picked up a small number of times. V usage is TRBV19 and J usage is TRBJ2-7; 12 positions match TRBD2. CDR3 length: 19 amino acids. V was clipped by 4 bases and J by 5 bases; unmatched bases: 18. Germline loops: CDR1 LNHDA, CDR2 SQIVND (reference sequence). CDR3 nucleotides: TGTGCCAGTAGTAGTGAGACTAGCGGGGGTTTTTGGAGTCGGGACGAGCAGTACTTC. This gives the protein CASSSETSGGFWSRDEQYF.

CDR3: CASSSLGGTRTEAFF. CDR3 in DNA: TGTGCCAGCAGCTCCTTGGGGGGGACACGGACTGAAGCTTTCTTT. This chain joins TRBV9 and TRBJ1-1; the D gene is possibly TRBD1 (6 bases). CDR1 and CDR2 from the germline V gene are SGDLS and YYNGEE. Trimming shortened V by 4 bases and J by 5 bases, and 18 bases separated the two germline ends. The length of the CDR3 is 15 residues. The full variable domain, rest sourced from reference TRBV9 and TRBJ1-1, is DSGVTQTPKHLITATGQRVTLRCSPRSGDLSVYWYQQSLDQGLQFLIQYYNGEERAKGNILERFSAQQFPDLHSELNLSSLELGDSALYFCASSSLGGTRTEAFFGQGTRLTVV.

This chain uses TRBV10-2 with TRBJ1-6, with 8 bases lining up with TRBD1. Trimming removed 2 bases from V and 10 bases from J; junction bases left unmatched: 10. The CDR3 totals 16 residues. Germline loops: CDR1 WSHSY, CDR2 SAAADI. CDR3 residues: CASSETDRAWGSPLHF. The DNA of the CDR3 is TGCGCCAGCAGTGAGACGGACAGGGCCTGGGGATCACCCCTCCACTTT.

The chain is built from TRBV3-1 (or the pseudogene TRBV3-2) and TRBJ2-3, with D perhaps TRBD2 (6 bases). CDR3 length equals 16 residues. Trimming removed 5 bases at V and 3 bases at J, with 18 bases between. The germline V gene encodes CDR1 LGHDT and CDR2 YNNKEL (reference sequence). CDR3 region: CASSSKGLPGTDTQYF. DNA of the CDR3: TGTGCCAGCAGCTCGAAGGGACTCCCGGGAACAGATACGCAGTATTTT.

The rearrangement uses TRBV10-3 and TRBJ1-1; D remains ambiguous. There are 13 residues in the CDR3. V lost 5 bases and J lost 3, with 10 bases in between. Per germline, CDR1 ENHRY and CDR2 SYGVKD. The CDR3 loop reads CAISNSQDTEAFF. Written as DNA, the CDR3 is TGTGCCATCAGTAACTCCCAGGACACTGAAGCTTTCTTT.

This sequence joins TRBV9 and TRBJ2-6; 9 positions match TRBD1. The V and J ends lost 4 bases and 2 bases, in that order; junction bases with no gene match: 4. The V gene's germline CDR1 is SGDLS and CDR2 YYNGEE. The CDR3 has 16 amino acids. This CDR3 is CASSPRQGAGANVLTF. The CDR3 DNA is TGTGCCAGCAGCCCGCGACAGGGGGCTGGGGCCAACGTCCTGACTTTC.

The rearrangement uses TRBV5-1 and TRBJ1-6, with 9 bases matching TRBD1. Per germline, CDR1 SGHRS and CDR2 YFSETQ. The CDR3 loop spans 15 amino acids. Trimming took 4 bases from V and 10 from J; bases not matched to a gene: 9. The CDR3 sequence: CASSPSTGGRSPLHF. The CDR3 DNA reads TGCGCCAGCAGCCCATCGACAGGGGGAAGATCACCCCTCCACTTT.

This chain connects TRBV5-1 to TRBJ2-5; D is possibly TRBD1 (6 bases). Trimming left V 4 bases short and J 0 bases short, with 7 bases between. The CDR3 has 13 residues. Germline loops: CDR1 SGHRS, CDR2 YFSETQ. The CDR3 DNA reads as TGCGCCAGCAGCGGGGACAACCAAGAGACCCAGTACTTC. Protein sequence: CASSGDNQETQYF. The complete variable domain, with remaining parts taken from reference TRBV5-1 and TRBJ2-5, reads KAGVTQTPRYLIKTRGQQVTLSCSPISGHRSVSWYQQTPGQGLQFLFEYFSETQRNKGNFPGRFSGRQFSNSRSEMNVSTLELGDSALYLCASSGDNQETQYFGPGTRLLVL.

The CDR3 sequence: CASSLLGPGNTIYF. DNA of the CDR3: TGTGCCAGCAGCCTTCTGGGGCCTGGAAACACCATATATTTT. The rearrangement joins TRBV7-7 to TRBJ1-3; a weak D match, TRBD1 (5 bases). The CDR3 is made up of 14 amino acids. CDR1 is SSHAT, CDR2 FNYEAQ, per germline (reference sequence). The germline V and J ends were trimmed by 5 bases and 2 bases, with 10 bases remaining between them.

The chain couples TRBV11-2 to TRBJ1-6, with a weak D call TRBD1 (6 bases). There are 15 residues in the CDR3. V was clipped by 4 bases and J by 9 bases, with 16 bases between them. The germline CDR1 and CDR2 sequences are SGHAT and FQNNGV. CDR3 region: CASSSEFQGTSPLHF. The CDR3 nucleotides are TGTGCCAGCAGCTCGGAATTTCAGGGGACTTCACCCCTCCACTTT.

The chain has TRBV3-1 (or the pseudogene TRBV3-2) and TRBJ2-5, with 8 bases fitting TRBD2. Germline loops: CDR1 LGHDT, CDR2 YNNKEL (reference sequence). The CDR3 is 14 amino acids. The junction had 6 bases not matched to a gene; V was cut back by 4 bases and J by 5 bases. The DNA of the CDR3 is TGTGCCAGCAGCCGCCGACTAGCGTTTGAGACCCAGTACTTC. It encodes CASSRRLAFETQYF.

This clone was counted at least ten times. The chain uses TRBV3-1 (or the pseudogene TRBV3-2) and TRBJ1-4, with D possibly being TRBD1 (6 bases). The germline V gene has CDR1 LGHDT and CDR2 YNNKEL (reference sequence). The V end was cut by 0 bases, the J end by 8 bases, with 13 bases between. The CDR3 loop spans 15 amino acids. In DNA form, the CDR3 reads TGTGCCAGCAGCCAAGATGGGGGCTTCGGAGAAAAACTGTTTTTT. This codes for CASSQDGGFGEKLFF.

The gene calls are TRBV29-1 and TRBJ2-5, with 7 bases identical to TRBD1. In germline, CDR1 is SQVTM, CDR2 ANQGSEA. V shed 8 bases, J shed 4 bases, and the junction held 7 bases outside the gene matches. This CDR3 has 12 residues. The CDR3 DNA reads as TGCAGCTACCGACAGGGAGTAGAGACCCAGTACTTC. Translating it yields CSYRQGVETQYF.

In the case of this clone: This CDR3 is also generated by other DNA sequences in the sample. The rearrangement uses TRBV4-1 and TRBJ1-1; no clear D. V was cut by 0 bases and J by 6 bases, with 11 bases left in between. This CDR3 spans 14 amino acids. Germline CDR1 reads MGHRA; CDR2 reads YSYEKL. Written as DNA, the CDR3 is TGCGCCAGCAGCCAAGATCGAGGGATCTCTGAAGCTTTCTTT. It encodes CASSQDRGISEAFF.

The chain has TRBV30 and TRBJ1-1; weak D call: TRBD1 (6 bases). Germline CDR1 GTSNPN, CDR2 SVGIG (reference sequence). The CDR3 sequence is 16 residues long. With 4 bases removed from V and 3 bases from J, the gap between germline ends came to 21 bases. The CDR3 nucleotides read TGTGCCTGGACCCGAACAGGGATATCTCGGGACACTGAAGCTTTCTTT. Its translation: CAWTRTGISRDTEAFF.

The V call is TRBV30, the J call TRBJ1-2, with 8 bases that match TRBD1. The germline gives CDR1 GTSNPN, CDR2 SVGIG (reference sequence). This CDR3 is 16 amino acids long. V lost 3 bases to trimming and J lost 5 bases; unmatched junction nucleotides: 14. DNA of the CDR3: TGTGCCTGGAGGGACCTTTTGAGTCAGGGGGCTTATGGCTACACCTTC. This codes for CAWRDLLSQGAYGYTF.

This clone has only one observation. The chain uses TRBV7-3 and TRBJ1-1; D ambiguous. Germline loops: CDR1 SGHTA, CDR2 FQGTGA. The CDR3 spans 14 residues. V lost 2 bases and J 0 bases, leaving 7 bases between the germline ends. The chain's CDR3 is CASSLGGVNTEAFF. Written as DNA, the CDR3 is TGTGCCAGCAGCTTAGGCGGAGTGAACACTGAAGCTTTCTTT.